Described below is a single T cell receptor beta chain sequence and its context. The data belong to a study of blood T cell repertoires in COVID-19. Looking at the study overall: The study drew acute and convalescent COVID-19 samples from the United States, Italy and Spain. Sources were T cells, B-cell-depleted T cells, or PBMCs; the material itself was cDNA or gDNA.

How the authors handled the data: Estimation of nucleated cell counts relied on the amplification of reference gene primers. Profiled with immunoSEQ multiplex PCR; TCRdb holds only in-frame clones, not every one. V and J calls and clone size are as listed in that table; D and trimming were resolved from the DNA. This table holds 150,000 to 200,000 clones, roughly 89% found once. The CDR3 length is 11 residues. Germline loops: CDR1 LNHDA, CDR2 SQIVND (reference sequence). V lost 9 bases and J 5 bases, leaving 9 bases between the germline ends. This chain links TRBV19 with TRBJ2-3, with unresolved D. The TCR sequence derives from a man between 18 and 35 years old with active or convalescent COVID-19. Sequencing input: peripheral blood. The CDR3 DNA follows: TGTGCCAGCGCTCACAGAGATACGCAGTATTTT. It codes for CASAHRDTQYF.